This T cell receptor beta chain was recorded in a study of cytomegalovirus exposure and HLA in healthy donors. Study conclusions and caveats: Across donors, most TCRs were seen rarely, yet some public ones were widespread. Later on, analysis showed that most CMV-associated TCR beta chains appeared to be HLA-restricted. A few CMV-associated chains were confirmed in vitro to be specific for CMV antigens. Reported performance of the classifier showed diagnosis of cytomegalovirus status with high specificity and sensitivity.

Germline V gene sequence: CDR1 SGHVS, CDR2 FNYEAQ. V dropped 1 base and J dropped 5 bases, with 14 bases sitting between them. The CDR3 has 15 amino acids. PCR primers comprised 60 Vbeta and 13 Jbeta primers. Profiled with immunoSEQ multiplex PCR; TCRdb holds only in-frame clones, not every one. The data hold about 210,000 clones, with about 80% observed a single time. To note about this clone: What it recognizes is unknown.

Specimen: PBMCs. The V gene is TRBV7-6, the J gene TRBJ1-1, with a possible D match to TRBD1 (6 bases). The origin of this receptor is a man between 35 and 55 years old in good health and CMV-seropositive. CDR3 DNA: TGTGCCAGCAGCTTAGAAGGGCCGGGACAAACTGAAGCTTTCTTT. Protein sequence: CASSLEGPGQTEAFF.